The clone carrying this T cell receptor (beta chain) was seen at least ten times. Its specificity is not known. Purity exceeding 95% was reached by all sorted populations. The CDR3 is made up of 14 amino acids. The V segment lost 6 bases and the J segment 4 bases; nucleotides outside the gene matches: 6. The germline CDR1 and CDR2 sequences are LNHDA and SQIVND (reference sequence). cDNA synthesis used the whole RNA isolate, giving expressed TCRB sequences. Repertoires were generated with immunoSEQ multiplex PCR, while TCRdb's copy carries only in-frame clones and drops some. The sample comprises roughly 300,000 clones, over 7% of which are singletons, and more than 0.8% rests with the top ten. This sample was taken from a study of beta chain features in type 1 diabetes. Study details: Cell yields, gender and age were similar in healthy donors and patients.

Findings of the study overall: Patients with Type 1 diabetes showed moderately but significantly shorter TCRB CDR3s in all four CD4+ subsets. Highly expressing activated T cells could be over-counted with a cDNA template.

The chain couples TRBV19 to TRBJ1-5; TRBD1 agrees at 7 bases. The sequence was collected from a man aged 25 to 40 with type 1 diabetes. Sequencing was carried out using central memory CD4+ T cells from blood. The CDR3 coding sequence is TGTGCCAGTAGCGACAGGGAGGCAAATCAGCCCCAGCATTTT. Translating gives CASSDREANQPQHF.